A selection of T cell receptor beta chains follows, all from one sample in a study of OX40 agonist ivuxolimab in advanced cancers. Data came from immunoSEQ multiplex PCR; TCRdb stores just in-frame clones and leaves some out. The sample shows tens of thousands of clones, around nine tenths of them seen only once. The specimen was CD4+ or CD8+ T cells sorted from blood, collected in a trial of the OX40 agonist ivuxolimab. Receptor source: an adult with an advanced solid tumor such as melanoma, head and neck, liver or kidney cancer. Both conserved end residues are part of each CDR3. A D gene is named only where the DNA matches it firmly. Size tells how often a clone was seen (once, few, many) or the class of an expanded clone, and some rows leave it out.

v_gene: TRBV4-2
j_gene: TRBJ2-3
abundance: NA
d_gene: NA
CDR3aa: CASSPPTDTQYF
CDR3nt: TGTGCCAGCAGCCCACCTACAGATACGCAGTATTTT

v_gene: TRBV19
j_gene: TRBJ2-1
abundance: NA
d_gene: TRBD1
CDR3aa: CASTPGQGAYNEQFF
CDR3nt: TGTGCCAGTACCCCGGGACAGGGGGCATACAATGAGCAGTTCTTC

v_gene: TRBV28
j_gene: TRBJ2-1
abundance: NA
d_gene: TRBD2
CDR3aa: CASSGTSGTTYNEQFF
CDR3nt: TGTGCCAGCAGTGGGACTAGCGGGACTACCTACAATGAGCAGTTCTTC

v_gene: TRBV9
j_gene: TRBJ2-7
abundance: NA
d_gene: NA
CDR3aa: CASSSSGPKGYEQYF
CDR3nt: TGTGCCAGCAGTTCCTCGGGCCCGAAGGGTTACGAGCAGTACTTC

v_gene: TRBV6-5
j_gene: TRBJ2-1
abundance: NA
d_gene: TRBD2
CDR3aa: CASSNLAGANNEQFF
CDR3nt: TGTGCCAGCAGCAATCTAGCGGGAGCCAACAATGAGCAGTTCTTC

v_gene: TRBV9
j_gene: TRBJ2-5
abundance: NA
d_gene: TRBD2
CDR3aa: CASSVTAGAETQYF
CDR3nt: TGTGCCAGCAGCGTCACAGCGGGAGCTGAGACCCAGTACTTC

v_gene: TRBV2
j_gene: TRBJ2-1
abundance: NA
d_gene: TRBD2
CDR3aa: CASSGTSGTFSSYNEQFF
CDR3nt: TGTGCCAGCAGTGGGACTAGCGGGACGTTTAGCTCCTACAATGAGCAGTTCTTC

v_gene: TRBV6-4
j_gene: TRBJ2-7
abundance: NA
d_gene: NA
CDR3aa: CASRFGSYEQYF
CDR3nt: TGTGCCAGCAGATTCGGATCCTACGAGCAGTACTTC

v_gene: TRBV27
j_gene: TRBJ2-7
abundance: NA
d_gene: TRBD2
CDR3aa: CASRVSGRDTYYEQYF
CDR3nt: TGTGCCAGCAGGGTTAGCGGGAGAGATACCTACTACGAGCAGTACTTC

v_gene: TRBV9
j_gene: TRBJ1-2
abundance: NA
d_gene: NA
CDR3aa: CASSVNANYGYTF
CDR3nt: TGTGCCAGCAGCGTGAACGCCAACTATGGCTACACCTTC

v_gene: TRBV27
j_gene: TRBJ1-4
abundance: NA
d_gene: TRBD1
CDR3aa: CASSLSYRGEKLFF
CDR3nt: TGTGCCAGCAGTTTATCCTACAGGGGAGAAAAACTGTTTTTT

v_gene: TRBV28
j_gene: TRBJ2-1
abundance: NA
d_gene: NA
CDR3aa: CASALGTLGGFSYNEQFF
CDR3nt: TGTGCCAGCGCCCTGGGGACTCTCGGAGGTTTTTCCTACAATGAGCAGTTCTTC

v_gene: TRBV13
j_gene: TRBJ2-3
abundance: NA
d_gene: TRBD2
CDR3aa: CASSLGRAGGPAQYF
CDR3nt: TGTGCCAGCAGCTTAGGTAGAGCGGGAGGGCCCGCGCAGTATTTT

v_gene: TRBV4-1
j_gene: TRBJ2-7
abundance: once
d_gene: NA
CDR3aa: CASSQEGRGSDEQYF
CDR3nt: TGCGCCAGCAGCCAAGAGGGCAGGGGTTCGGACGAGCAGTACTTC

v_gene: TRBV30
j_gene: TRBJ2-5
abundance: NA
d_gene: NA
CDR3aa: CAWSVPGNGETQYF
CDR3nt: TGTGCCTGGAGTGTGCCAGGGAATGGAGAGACCCAGTACTTC

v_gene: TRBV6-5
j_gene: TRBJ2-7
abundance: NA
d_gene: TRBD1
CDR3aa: CASSYGPGQGVLYF
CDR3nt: TGTGCCAGCAGTTACGGCCCGGGACAGGGGGTTTTGTACTTC